The 6 T cell receptor beta chains in this list originate from one sample, sequenced in a study of PD-L1 blockade in urothelial cancer. The sample's time point: pretreatment peripheral blood. Profiled with immunoSEQ multiplex PCR; TCRdb holds only in-frame clones, not every one. The data show 43,000 or so clones, 75% to 85% seen once. The sequenced sample was PBMCs, obtained around atezolizumab (anti-PD-L1) treatment. The origin of the receptors is a man in his 60s with urothelial cancer.

This chain uses TRBV5-1 with TRBJ1-1; the match to TRBD1 covers 7 bases. This CDR3 region has 14 residues. Germline V CDR1 and CDR2: SGHRS, YFSETQ. The J segment lost 4 bases and the V segment lost 5 bases, leaving 8 bases of the junction unmatched. Written as DNA, the CDR3 is TGCGCCAGCAGAACCGGGACAGTGGGCACTGAAGCTTTCTTT. Translation: CASRTGTVGTEAFF.

V gene TRBV27 combines with J gene TRBJ1-5; 9 nucleotides agree with TRBD1. The CDR3 has 14 amino acids. After removal of 5 bases from V and 7 bases from J, the junction contained 6 bases not matched to a gene. The germline V gene encodes CDR1 MNHEY and CDR2 SMNVEV (reference sequence). The CDR3, as DNA: TGTGCCAGCAGTCCCAGGACAGGGGAACAGCCCCAGCATTTT. Its translation: CASSPRTGEQPQHF.

The chain uses TRBV19 and TRBJ2-2; D gene ambiguous. The germline CDR1 and CDR2 sequences are LNHDA and SQIVND (reference sequence). The CDR3 covers 13 residues. V was cut by 8 bases and J by 3 bases, with 10 bases left in between. CDR3 in amino acids: CASLSQHTGELFF. As DNA, the CDR3 is TGTGCCAGTCTATCACAGCACACCGGGGAGCTGTTTTTT. The whole variable domain, filled in from reference TRBV19 and TRBJ2-2, reads DGGITQSPKYLFRKEGQNVTLSCEQNLNHDAMYWYRQDPGQGLRLIYYSQIVNDFQKGDIAEGYSVSREKKESFPLTVTSAQKNPTAFYLCASLSQHTGELFFGEGSRLTVL.

This chain links TRBV4-1 with TRBJ2-5; 8 positions match TRBD2. The trim removed 4 bases at V and 5 bases at J, leaving 9 bases unmatched. Germline values: CDR1 MGHRA, CDR2 YSYEKL. CDR3 size: 15 residues. The CDR3 DNA is TGCGCCAGCAGCCCTAGACTAGCGCTGAGGGAGACCCAGTACTTC. This codes for CASSPRLALRETQYF.

The chain couples TRBV5-1 to TRBJ1-1; TRBD1 aligns across 8 bases. V lost 1 base, J lost 1 base, and 6 bases stayed unmatched. This CDR3 is 16 amino acids long. Germline V CDR1 and CDR2: SGHRS, YFSETQ. The CDR3 coding sequence is TGCGCCAGCAGCTTGAAGACAGGGGCATCGAACACTGAAGCTTTCTTT. It codes for CASSLKTGASNTEAFF.

V gene TRBV5-4 combines with J gene TRBJ1-3; D is possibly TRBD1 (5 bases). CDR1 and CDR2 from the germline V gene are SGHNT and YYREEE (reference sequence). This CDR3 has 16 amino acids. Trimming pared 0 bases from V and 9 bases from J, leaving 19 bases between. CDR3 sequence: CASSLAPGIGVGTIYF. CDR3 in DNA: TGTGCCAGCAGCTTGGCCCCAGGGATAGGGGTTGGCACCATATATTTT.